Following are 21 T cell receptor beta chains from one sample sequenced in a study of blood T cells in healthy people across ages. With a J-beta primer mix and a sample-barcoded 5' primer, a second PCR ran roughly 6 to 12 cycles. TCRdb re-analysed the 5' RACE reads in MiXCR, keeping a single row per CDR3 protein. The repertoire consists of some 670,000 distinct CDR3 sequences, with under 65% occurring once and the leading ten covering approximately 13%. Material for sequencing was blood. These receptors originate from a woman older than 75 in good health.

In its sample, this clonotype was seen many times. As DNA, the CDR3 is TGTGCCAGCAGCCAAGATTTGTATAGCAATCAGCCCCAGCATTTT. Amino acid sequence: CASSQDLYSNQPQHF. The V call is TRBV4-2, the J call TRBJ1-5; unclear D gene. The germline V gene encodes CDR1 LGHNA and CDR2 YNFKEQ. The ends were cut back, 0 bases at V and 0 bases at J, with 6 bases in the middle. This CDR3 has 15 residues.

This sequence joins TRBV11-2 and TRBJ2-7; 11 nucleotides align to TRBD2. After removal of 3 bases from V and 5 bases from J, the junction contained 9 bases not matched to a gene. The germline CDR1 and CDR2 sequences are SGHAT and FQNNGV. CDR3 length: 16 amino acids. The CDR3 region is CASSFASGGIPHEQYF. CDR3 bases: TGTGCCAGCAGCTTTGCTAGCGGGGGGATCCCCCACGAGCAGTACTTC.

This clonotype was seen a handful of times. A clone one base away is much larger, so this may be a read error. The CDR3 sequence is CASSLPTQSCTF. The CDR3, as DNA: TGTGCCAGCAGTTTACCGACCCAGAGCTGCACCTTC. The J gene is TRBJ1-2, the V gene TRBV28, with D uncertain. V shed 2 bases and J shed 13 bases, with 14 bases lying between them. Germline V lookup: CDR1 MDHEN, CDR2 SYDVKM. The CDR3 has 12 amino acids.

Many counts were recorded for this clonotype. This chain uses TRBV9 with TRBJ2-1, with TRBD2 matching over 7 bases. The CDR3 consists of 15 residues. V gave up 2 bases and J gave up 6 bases; unmatched junction bases: 8. Germline CDR1 is SGDLS and CDR2 is YYNGEE. The CDR3 here is CASSVRGGMSNEQFF. For the CDR3, the DNA is TGTGCCAGCAGCGTTCGCGGGGGAATGAGCAATGAGCAGTTCTTC.

To note about this clonotype: A much more abundant neighbour one base away suggests this may be a read error. V gene TRBV20-1 combines with J gene TRBJ2-5; 16 bases are a match to TRBD2. The germline CDR1 and CDR2 sequences are DFQATT and SNEGSKA (reference sequence). The V and J ends lost 6 bases and 11 bases, in that order; junction bases with no gene match: 15. The CDR3 runs to 16 residues. The CDR3 DNA sequence: TGCAGTGCAGCCGGGACTAGCGGGGGGGAGTGGTATGAGCAGTACTTC. Protein: CSAAGTSGGEWYEQYF.

This rearrangement joins TRBV5-1 to TRBJ1-2; 7 bases line up with TRBD1. V was clipped by 5 bases and J by 10 bases; unmatched bases: 11. The germline V gene has CDR1 SGHRS and CDR2 YFSETQ. The CDR3 loop spans 13 amino acids. CDR3 sequence: CASRPGGDGSYTF. In DNA, the CDR3 is TGCGCCAGCAGACCAGGGGGTGACGGATCCTACACCTTC. Looking up the rest from reference TRBV5-1 and TRBJ1-2 gives the full variable domain: KAGVTQTPRYLIKTRGQQVTLSCSPISGHRSVSWYQQTPGQGLQFLFEYFSETQRNKGNFPGRFSGRQFSNSRSEMNVSTLELGDSALYLCASRPGGDGSYTFGSGTRLTVV.

The CDR3, as DNA: TGTGCCAGCAGCGGACCGGGACTAGCGGGAGGCCCCCTGCGGAATGAGCAGTTCTTC. Translated, it gives CASSGPGLAGGPLRNEQFF. J is TRBJ2-1 and V is TRBV6-1; 15 bases are shared with TRBD2. Trimming took 6 bases from V and 7 from J; bases not matched to a gene: 16. Per the germline V gene, CDR1 is MNHNS and CDR2 is SASEGT. CDR3 size: 19 residues.

This clonotype was counted many times. The V gene is TRBV15, the J gene TRBJ1-2; TRBD1 aligns across 9 bases. CDR3 size: 16 residues. CDR1 LNHNV and CDR2 YYDKDF come from the germline V gene (reference sequence). V lost 0 bases to trimming and J lost 5 bases; unmatched junction nucleotides: 7. CDR3 loop: CATSRDIATGGYGYTF. The CDR3 DNA reads TGTGCCACCAGCAGAGATATCGCGACAGGGGGGTATGGCTACACCTTC.

Concerning this clonotype: One base away lies a much larger clone, so this may be a sequencing read error. J is TRBJ2-1 and V is TRBV3-1; the D call may be TRBD1 or TRBD2 (5 bases each). Germline V gene data show CDR1 as LGHDT and CDR2 as YNNKEL (reference sequence). This CDR3 is 17 amino acids long. Trimming stripped 4 bases from V and 10 bases from J, with 26 bases between. CDR3: CASSLYPGTAKTYEQFF. Written as DNA, the CDR3 is TGTGCCAGCAGCCTTTATCCTGGGACCGCGAAGACCTACGAGCAGTTCTTC.

This clonotype was recorded many times. CDR3 sequence reads: CASSLLSTSYNEQFF. The CDR3 DNA reads as TGTGCCAGCAGTTTACTCAGTACTTCCTACAATGAGCAGTTCTTC. The chain combines TRBV12-3 or TRBV12-4 with TRBJ2-1; D unclear. Trimming took 2 bases from V and 1 from J, leaving 9 bases between them. There are 15 residues in the CDR3.

Notes on this clonotype: This may be a read error, as it is one base from a much larger clone. V usage is TRBV12-3 or TRBV12-4 and J usage is TRBJ2-7; weak D call: TRBD1 (6 bases). Trimming cost V 6 bases and J 7 bases, with 22 bases left between them. This CDR3 is 15 amino acids long. CDR3 region: CASSPGHITYNEQYF. DNA of the CDR3: TGTGCCAGCAGCCCGGGACACATAACCTACAATGAGCAGTACTTC.

This clonotype was detected ten times or more. This chain uses TRBV7-9 with TRBJ1-2; 7 bases align to TRBD1. Germline lookup yields CDR1 SEHNR and CDR2 FQNEAQ (reference sequence). J gave up 4 bases and V 0 bases, and 2 bases lay outside the gene matches. This CDR3 comprises 14 residues. This CDR3 reads CASSLAGQFYGYTF. CDR3 sequence (DNA): TGTGCCAGCAGCTTAGCGGGACAGTTCTATGGCTACACCTTC.

The V call is TRBV28, the J call TRBJ1-5, with unresolved D. CDR3 size: 12 residues. V lost 3 bases and J 7 bases, leaving 7 bases between the germline ends. Germline values: CDR1 MDHEN, CDR2 SYDVKM. CDR3 sequence: CASSFGVQPQHF. Here the CDR3 DNA reads TGTGCCAGCAGTTTTGGGGTGCAGCCCCAGCATTTT.

This clonotype has a handful of counts. V usage is TRBV5-1 and J usage is TRBJ1-4, with 11 bases aligning to TRBD1. CDR1 and CDR2 (germline): SGHRS, YFSETQ. J lost 7 bases, V lost 4 bases, and 3 bases had no gene match. This CDR3 spans 14 amino acids. As DNA, the CDR3 is TGCGCCAGCAGCAAAGGGACAGGGGGTGAAAAACTGTTTTTT. Its protein is CASSKGTGGEKLFF.

The chain links TRBV10-3 to TRBJ2-3; 7 nucleotides agree with TRBD1. Germline V CDR1 and CDR2: ENHRY, SYGVKD. The CDR3 is 14 amino acids. V lost 2 bases to trimming and J lost 2 bases; unmatched junction nucleotides: 1. Here the CDR3 DNA reads TGTGCCATCAGTGAGGGACAGGTCACAGATACGCAGTATTTT. It specifies CAISEGQVTDTQYF.

V gene TRBV18 combines with J gene TRBJ2-3, with TRBD2 matching 8 bases. The ends lost 2 bases at V and 8 bases at J; junction bases unmatched: 3. This CDR3 spans 13 amino acids. Germline V gene data show CDR1 as KGHSH and CDR2 as LQKENI. CDR3 amino acids: CASSPSLAGTQYF. The DNA for the CDR3 is TGTGCCAGCTCACCATCCCTAGCGGGTACGCAGTATTTT. Complete variable domain (other parts from reference TRBV18 and TRBJ2-3): NAGVMQNPRHLVRRRGQEARLRCSPMKGHSHVYWYRQLPEEGLKFMVYLQKENIIDESGMPKERFSAEFPKEGPSILRIQQVVRGDSAAYFCASSPSLAGTQYFGPGTRLTVL.

In its sample, this clonotype was seen once. CDR3 sequence (DNA): TGTGCCAGCAGCTTAGCTCTGCAGACCCAGTACTTC. This codes for CASSLALQTQYF. The V call is TRBV7-8, the J call TRBJ2-7; D is undetermined. The tail of the sequence fits TRBJ2-5 better, so the J call may be wrong. The CDR3 sequence is 12 residues long. The germline gives CDR1 SGHVS, CDR2 FQNEAQ.

The chain couples TRBV7-9 to TRBJ1-2; 8 bases agree with TRBD1. Germline V CDR1 and CDR2: SEHNR, FQNEAQ (reference sequence). V lost 4 bases, J lost 0 bases, and 13 bases stayed unmatched. There are 18 residues in the CDR3. CDR3 nucleotide sequence: TGTGCCAGCAGCTCCCTTGGAGGACAGGGAAAGACTAACTATGGCTACACCTTC. This encodes CASSSLGGQGKTNYGYTF.

This clonotype was detected once. The V call is TRBV20-1, the J call TRBJ1-6; D is possibly TRBD1 (5 bases). The CDR3 length is 15 residues. CDR1 and CDR2 (germline): DFQATT, SNEGSKA (reference sequence). The germline V and J ends were trimmed by 0 bases and 7 bases, with 13 bases remaining between them. The CDR3 here is CSARDCRQLNSPLHF. In nucleotides, the CDR3 is TGCAGTGCTAGAGATTGTAGACAGCTCAATTCACCCCTCCACTTT.

In its sample, this clonotype was seen many times. The chain carries TRBV6-6 and TRBJ1-2; 9 bases are shared with TRBD1. CDR3 size: 13 residues. The ends lost 6 bases at V and 5 bases at J; junction bases unmatched: 4. The germline CDR1 and CDR2 sequences are MNHNY and SVGAGI (reference sequence). CDR3 sequence (DNA): TGTGCCAGCAGGGGGGACAGGGTTTATGGCTACACCTTC. As protein: CASRGDRVYGYTF.

This clonotype was observed a single time. V is TRBV4-3 and J is TRBJ2-3; 12 nucleotides line up with TRBD2. The V gene's germline CDR1 is LGHNA and CDR2 YSLEER. This CDR3 comprises 17 residues. Trimming took 0 bases from V and 6 from J; bases not matched to a gene: 7. CDR3 sequence: CASSQERTSGEEDTQYF. CDR3 nucleotides: TGCGCCAGCAGCCAAGAGAGGACTAGCGGGGAGGAGGATACGCAGTATTTT.